The 12 T cell receptor beta chains listed next were all sequenced from one sample in a study of shared clonotypes between healthy human individuals. Here immunoSEQ multiplex PCR was the method, and the copy in TCRdb shows in-frame clones only, minus some. The repertoire holds roughly 2.5 million clones, with approximately 94% as singletons. The sample consisted of naive CD4+ T cells sorted from blood. Subset: CD45RA+ positively selected. All receptors derive from a man between 18 and 35 years old in good health.

The rearrangement uses TRBV28 and TRBJ2-5, with TRBD2 identical over 9 bases. The germline CDR1 and CDR2 sequences are MDHEN and SYDVKM. This CDR3 region has 16 residues. V trimming: 1 base; J trimming: 1 base; junction bases outside the gene matches: 4. The CDR3 sequence: CASSLLLAGAQETQYF. The CDR3 DNA reads TGTGCCAGCAGTTTATTACTAGCGGGCGCCCAAGAGACCCAGTACTTC.

The V call is TRBV6-1, the J call TRBJ1-1; TRBD1 might be the D (6 bases). CDR1 and CDR2 (germline): MNHNS, SASEGT. CDR3 length: 13 residues. V dropped 7 bases and J dropped 0 bases, with 9 bases sitting between them. The CDR3: CASTQGLNTEAFF. The CDR3 DNA sequence: TGTGCCAGCACGCAGGGGTTGAACACTGAAGCTTTCTTT.

The chain has TRBV5-4 and TRBJ2-7, with 12 nucleotides matching TRBD2. The CDR3 is 16 residues long. Trimming removed 5 bases from V and 2 bases from J; junction bases left unmatched: 8. Germline V lookup: CDR1 SGHNT, CDR2 YYREEE (reference sequence). CDR3 in amino acids: CASRLAGGPNPYEQYF. The CDR3 nucleotides are TGTGCCAGCAGACTAGCGGGAGGCCCTAACCCCTACGAGCAGTACTTC.

The rearrangement links TRBV7-9 to TRBJ2-3; no firm D call. Germline V gives CDR1 SEHNR, CDR2 FQNEAQ (reference sequence). V lost 5 bases, J lost 2 bases, and 5 bases lay in between. This CDR3 has 12 amino acids. In nucleotides, the CDR3 is TGTGCCAGCAGCGACCCCACAGATACGCAGTATTTT. This gives the protein CASSDPTDTQYF.

V usage is TRBV27 and J usage is TRBJ1-2, with D unclear. This CDR3 spans 15 amino acids. Germline lookup yields CDR1 MNHEY and CDR2 SMNVEV (reference sequence). Trimming pared 6 bases from V and 0 bases from J, leaving 14 bases between. The CDR3 DNA is TGTGCCAGCAGCCACGACCGAATCACTAACTATGGCTACACCTTC. Protein sequence: CASSHDRITNYGYTF.

The V gene is TRBV12-5, the J gene TRBJ2-1; D tentatively fits TRBD1 or TRBD2 (7 bases each). V lost 7 bases to trimming and J lost 4 bases, with 14 bases between them. CDR1 is LGHNT, CDR2 FRNRAP, per germline. The CDR3 sequence is 14 residues long. This CDR3 reads CASAGGQNYNEQFF. The CDR3 nucleotides read TGTGCTAGTGCGGGGGGACAGAATTACAATGAGCAGTTCTTC.

About this clone itself: Other DNA sequences of this sample code for an identical CDR3. The chain employs TRBV5-1 and TRBJ1-5, with 8 bases aligning to TRBD1. Trimming cost V 5 bases and J 2 bases; bases outside gene matches: 6. Germline loops: CDR1 SGHRS, CDR2 YFSETQ. This CDR3 has 15 amino acids. The CDR3 DNA reads as TGCGCCAGCAGTCCCTCAGGGGGCGGCAATCAGCCCCAGCATTTT. Translation: CASSPSGGGNQPQHF.

V is TRBV5-1 and J is TRBJ2-3; 10 nucleotides align to TRBD1. This CDR3 contains 15 residues. V lost 3 bases, J lost 4 bases, and 5 bases stayed unmatched. Germline CDR1 SGHRS, CDR2 YFSETQ. The DNA for the CDR3 is TGCGCCAGCAGCTCCGGACAGGGGGTCGCAGATACGCAGTATTTT. Translating it yields CASSSGQGVADTQYF.

In this sample, this clone turned up once. This rearrangement joins TRBV10-3 to TRBJ2-1; 9 nucleotides match TRBD1. V gave up 6 bases and J gave up 6 bases; unmatched junction bases: 9. The CDR3 runs to 15 residues. CDR1 is ENHRY and CDR2 is SYGVKD in the germline V gene. CDR3 nucleotide sequence: TGTGCCATCAGCGCCACCGGGACAGGGCCCAATGAGCAGTTCTTC. Encoded protein: CAISATGTGPNEQFF.

The V call is TRBV27, the J call TRBJ2-2; D gene unclear. The CDR3 is made up of 15 amino acids. Trimming left V 2 bases short and J 0 bases short, with 7 bases between. CDR1 and CDR2 from the germline V gene are MNHEY and SMNVEV (reference sequence). The CDR3 bases are TGTGCCAGCAGTTTAATGGGGTCGAACACCGGGGAGCTGTTTTTT. This sequence encodes CASSLMGSNTGELFF.

V and J are TRBV7-2 and TRBJ1-5; D is unclear. The CDR3 is 16 residues long. The germline V gene encodes CDR1 SGHTA and CDR2 FQGNSA. Trimming removed 5 bases at V and 5 bases at J, with 19 bases between. CDR3 sequence reads: CASSQTLPGGDQPQHF. The CDR3 DNA reads as TGTGCCAGCAGCCAGACCCTCCCCGGAGGCGATCAGCCCCAGCATTTT.

The rearrangement links TRBV10-3 to TRBJ1-4, with a weak D call TRBD1 (5 bases). CDR3 length: 14 amino acids. The V gene's germline CDR1 is ENHRY and CDR2 SYGVKD. V lost 3 bases and J lost 7, with 12 bases in between. CDR3 in amino acids: CAISDGQGIEKLFF. The CDR3 DNA follows: TGTGCCATCAGTGATGGGCAGGGAATTGAAAAACTGTTTTTT.